A single sample is the source of the 5 T cell receptor beta chains below, sequenced in a study of vaccination effects on CD4 cells after COVID-19. The antigens for these receptors are not known. Only in-frame clones appear in the TCRdb table, and some are missing; sequencing was by immunoSEQ multiplex PCR. The sample has tens of thousands of clones, more than 70% seen once. Culture lasted around eleven days before CD4+ T cell isolation. This specimen was CD4+ T cells from PBMCs cultured without peptide, taken before COVID-19 vaccination. These receptors originate from a human donor who received a COVID-19 vaccine.

This chain uses TRBV7-8 with TRBJ2-7, with a tentative D call TRBD2 (5 bases). The germline V gene has CDR1 SGHVS and CDR2 FQNEAQ. V was shortened by 5 bases and J by 2 bases, with 13 bases between the two germline ends. There are 14 residues in the CDR3. The CDR3 region has the DNA TGTGCCAGCAGCGACCCCGGAGGTACCTACGAGCAGTACGTC. Translated: CASSDPGGTYEQYV.

V and J are TRBV5-1 and TRBJ1-6; no clear D gene. The CDR3 is 12 residues long. Germline V gives CDR1 SGHRS, CDR2 YFSETQ. The ends were cut back, 0 bases at V and 15 bases at J, with 10 bases in the middle. The CDR3 sequence is CASSLDEADLHF. For the CDR3, the DNA is TGCGCCAGCAGCTTGGATGAGGCAGACCTCCACTTT.

This CDR3 is CASRTGGEQYV. As DNA, the CDR3 is TGTGCCAGCAGGACAGGGGGCGAGCAGTACGTC. The gene calls are TRBV6-5 and TRBJ2-7, with 9 bases fitting TRBD1. Germline loops: CDR1 MNHEY, CDR2 SVGAGI. V gave up 6 bases and J gave up 6 bases; unmatched junction bases: 0. CDR3 length: 11 residues.

The J gene is TRBJ1-1, the V gene TRBV10-3; unclear D gene. V was cut by 6 bases and J by 4 bases, with 15 bases left in between. The CDR3 has 14 amino acids. The germline CDR1 and CDR2 sequences are ENHRY and SYGVKD. The CDR3 bases are TGTGCCATCAGCGCCAGGTGGGTAAGCACTGAAGCTTTCTTT. Its protein is CAISARWVSTEAFF.

The rearrangement uses TRBV3-1 (or the pseudogene TRBV3-2) and TRBJ1-4, with 10 bases identical to TRBD1. Germline assignment: CDR1 LGHDT and CDR2 YNNKEL (reference sequence). The CDR3 covers 17 residues. Trimming at V came to 3 bases and at J to 0 bases, leaving 4 bases not matched to a gene. CDR3 region: CASSQGQGTPTNEKLFF. CDR3 DNA: TGTGCCAGCAGCCAGGGACAGGGGACACCAACTAATGAAAAACTGTTTTTT.